This TCR beta chain comes out of a study of T cells in women clearing cervical HPV infection. Note on this clone: Coverage ceases 3 residues before the CDR3 finishes, and the germline J gene fills in the end.

Germline V lookup: CDR1 WNHNN, CDR2 SYGVQD (reference sequence). The CDR3 length is 13 residues. This table comes from immunoSEQ multiplex PCR, and its TCRdb copy is limited to in-frame clones, with some not included. The repertoire table contains roughly 31,000 clones. The TCR originated in a woman aged 18-70 years with a cervical HPV16 infection that either progressed to CIN3+ or cleared (not recorded which). The rearrangement joins TRBV10-1 to TRBJ1-2; D uncertain. Sequencing was done on a sample of blood buffy coat. The CDR3 bases that were read are TGCGCCAGCAGTGAGCAAGTAGCCTACGAC. This sequence encodes CASSEQVAYD. In full, the CDR3 is CASSEQVAYDYTF.